These T cell receptor beta chains were read from a single sample in a study of T cell responses to AZD1222 COVID-19 vaccine. Method: immunoSEQ multiplex PCR; TCRdb's copy keeps in-frame clones and lacks some. The repertoire holds roughly 120,000 clones, roughly 87% seen once, with 7.5% in the top ten. Here the sequenced sample was peripheral blood, taken on day 0 of AZD1222 vaccination. These receptor sequences come from an adult in good health. Each CDR3 is given with its conserved first and last residue. The D gene is left open where the match is weak. The size entry is marked missing in some rows and otherwise reads once, few, many or a size class.

J	size	length	D	V	DNA	CDR3
TRBJ1-1	-	17	-	TRBV5-4	TGTGCCAGCACTGGACTGACAAACAAGGGGAGGGACACTGAAGCTTTCTTT	CASTGLTNKGRDTEAFF
TRBJ1-1	-	14	TRBD1	TRBV28	TGTGCCAGCAGTTCAGGGACAGGCGACACTGAAGCTTTCTTT	CASSSGTGDTEAFF
TRBJ1-1	-	12	-	TRBV19	TGTGCCAGCAGAGTCTGGAACACTGAAGCTTTCTTT	CASRVWNTEAFF
TRBJ1-6	once	16	TRBD1	TRBV18	TGTGCCAGCTCACCACAACAGGGGGTCGTTAATTCACCCCTCCACTTT	CASSPQQGVVNSPLHF
TRBJ1-2	-	13	-	TRBV11-2	TGTGCCAGCAGCTTAGATCGTATAGGTGGCTACACCTTC	CASSLDRIGGYTF
TRBJ1-3	-	15	-	TRBV6-5	TGTGCCACCCTCGATTCGACACTCTCTGGAAACACCATATATTTT	CATLDSTLSGNTIYF
TRBJ2-1	-	15	-	TRBV2	TGTGCCAGCAGTGAGGGGCAGGGGCCCTACAATGAGCAGTTCTTC	CASSEGQGPYNEQFF
TRBJ1-5	once	14	-	TRBV6-5	TGTGCCAGCAAGCCGGACAGTAGAGTTCAGCCCCAGCATTTT	CASKPDSRVQPQHF
TRBJ1-4	-	15	-	TRBV10-2	TGCGCCAGCAGTGAGTCAATAGGATTGGGGGAAAAACTGTTTTTT	CASSESIGLGEKLFF
TRBJ2-6	-	17	TRBD1	TRBV24-1	TGTGCCACCACACCGGGACAGGGGCAATCTGGGGCCAACGTCCTGACTTTC	CATTPGQGQSGANVLTF
TRBJ1-2	-	14	-	TRBV29-1	TGCAGCGTTGAGGATACAGACTACCCCTATGGCTACACCTTC	CSVEDTDYPYGYTF
TRBJ2-7	once	14	-	TRBV28	TGTGCCAGCGGAACAGGTCCCCCCTCCTACGAGCAGTACTTC	CASGTGPPSYEQYF
TRBJ1-2	few	13	-	TRBV7-9	TGTGCCAGCAGCTTGTCAAGCATCTATGGCTACACCTTC	CASSLSSIYGYTF
TRBJ1-1	-	15	-	TRBV14	TGTGCCAGCAGCCAAGATGGTCTGCTGAACACTGAAGCTTTCTTT	CASSQDGLLNTEAFF
TRBJ1-5	-	15	TRBD1	TRBV7-8	TGTGCCAGCAGCTACCGGGACAGGGGACGTCAGCCCCAGCATTTT	CASSYRDRGRQPQHF
TRBJ2-7	-	14	TRBD1	TRBV6-5	TGTGCCAGCAGTACCCGGGACAGGGCTTACGAGCAGTACTTC	CASSTRDRAYEQYF
TRBJ2-5	-	18	TRBD2	TRBV3-1/TRBV3-2	TGTGCCAGCAGCCAAGAGGATGGCGGGGGGCGGTCACAAGAGACCCAGTACTTC	CASSQEDGGGRSQETQYF
TRBJ1-6	-	14	-	TRBV27	TGTGCCAGCACCTGGGGAGGGGATGGATCACCCCTCCACTTT	CASTWGGDGSPLHF
TRBJ2-7	-	13	-	TRBV29-1	TGCAGCGTTGAAGTTTCGGGACCCGCCGAGCAGTACTTC	CSVEVSGPAEQYF
TRBJ2-4	-	15	-	TRBV27	TGTGCCATAGTGGAGTGGGTGATAGCCAAAAACATTCAGTACTTC	CAIVEWVIAKNIQYF
TRBJ1-6	-	15	-	TRBV7-3	TGTGCCAGCAGCTTAACGTCGGCCTTGAATTCACCCCTCCACTTT	CASSLTSALNSPLHF
TRBJ2-3	-	14	TRBD2	TRBV6-4	TGTGCCAGCAGTGGAGCGGGAGGGTCAGATACGCAGTATTTT	CASSGAGGSDTQYF
TRBJ1-5	-	14	-	TRBV7-2	TGTGCCAGCAGCGGGGTTCCAGGGTTTCAGCCCCAGCATTTT	CASSGVPGFQPQHF
TRBJ2-2	-	16	TRBD1	TRBV2	TGTGCCAGCAGCCCCGGACAGGGAGTTTGGCCCGGGGAGCTGTTTTTT	CASSPGQGVWPGELFF
TRBJ1-1	-	15	TRBD1	TRBV11-2	TGTGCCAGCAGCCTCCGACAGGGTGCGAGCACTGAAGCTTTCTTT	CASSLRQGASTEAFF
TRBJ2-1	-	14	-	TRBV5-1	TGCGCCAGCGCCAACCCGGCTAGCGCGAATGAGCAGTTCTTC	CASANPASANEQFF
TRBJ2-2	-	15	-	TRBV28	TGTGCCAGCAGTATCCACAGGGTGGGCACCGGGGAGCTGTTTTTT	CASSIHRVGTGELFF
TRBJ1-3	-	17	-	TRBV14	TGTGCCAGCAGCCAATTCACTGGCAGCCTCTCTGGAAACACCATATATTTT	CASSQFTGSLSGNTIYF
TRBJ2-1	-	13	-	TRBV2	TGTGCCACCAACGGTGAGGGGTACAATGAGCAGTTCTTC	CATNGEGYNEQFF
TRBJ2-1	once	14	-	TRBV7-9	TGTGCCAGCAGCTTAGGAGGGGTCTACAATGAGCAGTTCTTC	CASSLGGVYNEQFF
TRBJ1-5	-	13	-	TRBV9	TGTGCCAGCAGCGTAGCGGGGGATCAGCCCCAGCATTTT	CASSVAGDQPQHF